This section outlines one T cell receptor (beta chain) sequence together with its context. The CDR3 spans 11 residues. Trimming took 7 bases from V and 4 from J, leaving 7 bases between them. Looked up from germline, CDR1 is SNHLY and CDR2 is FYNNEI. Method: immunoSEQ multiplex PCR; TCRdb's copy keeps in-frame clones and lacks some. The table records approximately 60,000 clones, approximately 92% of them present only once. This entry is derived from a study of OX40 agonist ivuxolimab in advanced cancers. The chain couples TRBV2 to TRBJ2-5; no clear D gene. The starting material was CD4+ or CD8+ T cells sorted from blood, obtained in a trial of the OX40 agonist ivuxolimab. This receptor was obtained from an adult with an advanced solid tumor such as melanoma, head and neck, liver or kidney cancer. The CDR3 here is CASMKGETQYF. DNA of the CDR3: TGTGCCAGCATGAAGGGAGAGACCCAGTACTTC.